Listed here is a single TCR beta chain. Its antigen is still unknown. The sample belongs to a study of PD-1 blockade in mismatch repair-deficient tumors. In the study overall: Enrolled about 2013-2017, patients had progressing, pretreated mismatch repair-deficient cancers of approximately 13 types.

Every patient had mismatch repair deficiency by PCR or immunohistochemistry. TCRs were sequenced from three patients responding to pembrolizumab. Assay used: immunoSEQ multiplex PCR; TCRdb lists only in-frame clones, some missing. The sample carries about 25,000 clones, 70% to 85% recorded once. Notes on the study in general: Tumor-resident clones, often absent from pretreatment blood, expanded after pembrolizumab and then contracted.

Germline-derived CDR1 and CDR2 are MGHRA and YSYEKL. V dropped 3 bases and J dropped 0 bases, with 12 bases sitting between them. The CDR3 spans 15 residues. The gene calls are TRBV4-1 and TRBJ2-7; no reliable D call. The sequence came from an adult with mismatch repair-deficient cancer. The source material was PBMCs, sampled before pembrolizumab treatment. The CDR3 DNA is TGCGCCAGCAGCCAGCGCGTAAAGAGCTCCTACGAGCAGTACTTC. Translating gives CASSQRVKSSYEQYF.